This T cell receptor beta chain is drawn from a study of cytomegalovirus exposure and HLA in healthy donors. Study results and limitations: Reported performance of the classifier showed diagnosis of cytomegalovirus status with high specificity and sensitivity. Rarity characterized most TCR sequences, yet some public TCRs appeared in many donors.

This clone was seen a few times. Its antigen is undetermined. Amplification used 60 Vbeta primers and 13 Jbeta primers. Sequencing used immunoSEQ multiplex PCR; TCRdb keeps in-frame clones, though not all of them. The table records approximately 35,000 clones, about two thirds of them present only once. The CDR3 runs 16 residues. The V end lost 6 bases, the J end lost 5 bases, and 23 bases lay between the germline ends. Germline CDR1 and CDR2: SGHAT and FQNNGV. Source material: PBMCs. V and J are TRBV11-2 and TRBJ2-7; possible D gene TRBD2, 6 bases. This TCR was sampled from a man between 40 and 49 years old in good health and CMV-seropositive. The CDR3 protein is CASSRTRSRRGDEQYF. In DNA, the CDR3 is TGTGCCAGCAGTCGAACCCGGTCACGGCGCGGGGACGAGCAGTACTTC.